The 25 T cell receptor beta chains listed next were all sequenced from one sample in a study of graft-versus-host responses after intestinal transplantation. Sequencing used immunoSEQ multiplex PCR; TCRdb keeps in-frame clones, though not all of them. The sample has about 90,000 clones, about 93% seen once. Their recognized antigens are unknown. The source was unstimulated CD8+ T cells sorted from spleen or lymph node cells, collected before intestinal transplant. The receptor set was obtained from a human donor who received an intestinal transplant.

The chain is built from TRBV19 and TRBJ1-5; D not certain. Trimming left V 7 bases short and J 2 bases short, with 15 bases between. CDR1 is LNHDA, CDR2 SQIVND, per germline (reference sequence). The CDR3 has 15 residues. CDR3 protein: CASNFGILGNQPQHF. Here the CDR3 DNA reads TGTGCCAGTAATTTTGGTATTCTAGGCAATCAGCCCCAGCATTTT.

This sequence joins TRBV11-2 and TRBJ2-5, with 8 bases that match TRBD1. Germline-derived CDR1 and CDR2 are SGHAT and FQNNGV. Unmatched junction bases numbered 12, after V lost 5 bases and J lost 7 bases. The CDR3 loop spans 15 amino acids. The CDR3 region is CASSTPGQGFRTQYF. In DNA form, the CDR3 reads TGTGCCAGCAGCACGCCCGGACAGGGTTTTAGGACCCAGTACTTC. Filled out from reference TRBV11-2 and TRBJ2-5, the complete variable domain reads EAGVAQSPRYKIIEKRQSVAFWCNPISGHATLYWYQQILGQGPKLLIQFQNNGVVDDSQLPKDRFSAERLKGVDSTLKIQPAKLEDSAVYLCASSTPGQGFRTQYFGPGTRLLVL.

The J gene is TRBJ1-1, the V gene TRBV27; possible D gene TRBD1, 5 bases. This CDR3 is built from 15 residues. Germline V CDR1 and CDR2: MNHEY, SMNVEV (reference sequence). The V end was cut by 3 bases, the J end by 5 bases, with 16 bases between. For the CDR3, the DNA is TGTGCCAGCAGTTTTGGGGAGGGGCTGGGAACTGAAGCTTTCTTT. Its protein is CASSFGEGLGTEAFF.

This chain uses TRBV13 with TRBJ2-5; weak D call: TRBD1 (5 bases). V was trimmed by 3 bases and J by 3 bases, leaving 11 bases between them. CDR3 length equals 14 residues. In germline, CDR1 is PRHDT, CDR2 FYEKMQ (reference sequence). CDR3 loop: CASSFRGGKETQYF. In DNA, the CDR3 is TGTGCCAGCAGCTTTAGGGGTGGGAAAGAGACCCAGTACTTC.

The chain uses TRBV5-1 and TRBJ2-1, with a weak D call TRBD2 (6 bases). Germline CDR1 reads SGHRS; CDR2 reads YFSETQ. Trimming pared 2 bases from V and 3 bases from J, leaving 21 bases between. The CDR3 length is 18 residues. CDR3: CASSFPTTSSRLYNEQFF. The CDR3 DNA reads as TGCGCCAGCAGCTTTCCCACAACTAGCTCCAGACTCTACAATGAGCAGTTCTTC.

The chain is built from TRBV5-1 and TRBJ2-2; TRBD2 agrees at 7 bases. The CDR3 is made up of 15 amino acids. Germline assignment: CDR1 SGHRS and CDR2 YFSETQ. V gave up 2 bases and J gave up 5 bases; unmatched junction bases: 6. The chain's CDR3 is CASSLGLAATGELFF. The CDR3 bases are TGCGCCAGCAGCTTAGGGCTAGCGGCTACCGGGGAGCTGTTTTTT. Full variable domain (rest looked up from reference TRBV5-1 and TRBJ2-2): KAGVTQTPRYLIKTRGQQVTLSCSPISGHRSVSWYQQTPGQGLQFLFEYFSETQRNKGNFPGRFSGRQFSNSRSEMNVSTLELGDSALYLCASSLGLAATGELFFGEGSRLTVL.

This chain uses TRBV30 with TRBJ1-1, with 8 positions matching TRBD1. From germline, CDR1 is GTSNPN and CDR2 SVGIG (reference sequence). V gave up 0 bases and J gave up 3 bases; unmatched junction bases: 6. The length of the CDR3 is 15 residues. The CDR3 DNA sequence: TGTGCCTGGAGTGTAAGAGGACAGGGTGACACTGAAGCTTTCTTT. It specifies CAWSVRGQGDTEAFF.

The chain employs TRBV7-9 and TRBJ2-7; D remains ambiguous. Trimming took off 3 bases at V and 2 bases at J, with 8 bases between the two ends. The CDR3 is made up of 13 amino acids. Germline V gene lookup returns CDR1 SEHNR and CDR2 FQNEAQ (reference sequence). CDR3 sequence: CASSFPATYEQYF. CDR3 in DNA: TGTGCCAGCAGCTTCCCCGCTACCTACGAGCAGTACTTC.

V usage is TRBV6-5 and J usage is TRBJ2-1; a possible D gene is TRBD2 (6 bases). CDR1 is MNHEY, CDR2 SVGAGI, per germline. V was clipped by 10 bases and J by 3 bases, with 16 bases between them. CDR3 length: 14 residues. The CDR3 region is CATQTGLIYNEQFF. CDR3 bases: TGTGCCACCCAAACGGGACTGATCTACAATGAGCAGTTCTTC.

The chain joins TRBV2 to TRBJ2-1, with no clear D. Germline CDR1 reads SNHLY; CDR2 reads FYNNEI. V was trimmed by 2 bases and J by 7 bases, leaving 9 bases between them. The CDR3 consists of 13 residues. The CDR3 DNA follows: TGTGCCAGCAGTGAATATGCGGTTAATGAGCAGTTCTTC. Amino acids: CASSEYAVNEQFF.

This clone was seen only a few times. The rearrangement uses TRBV2 and TRBJ2-7; 9 nucleotides agree with TRBD2. The CDR3 is 15 amino acids. With 3 bases clipped from V and 2 bases from J, the junction kept 5 bases outside the gene matches. Germline CDR1 SNHLY, CDR2 FYNNEI. In nucleotides, the CDR3 is TGTGCCAGCAGTGATATGCCTAGCGGGGCCTACGAGCAGTACTTC. Translation: CASSDMPSGAYEQYF. The variable domain in full, with the rest retrieved from reference TRBV2 and TRBJ2-7, is EPEVTQTPSHQVTQMGQEVILRCVPISNHLYFYWYRQILGQKVEFLVSFYNNEISEKSEIFDDQFSVERPDGSNFTLKIRSTKLEDSAMYFCASSDMPSGAYEQYFGPGTRLTVT.

The chain links TRBV19 to TRBJ1-1, with D perhaps matching TRBD1 (5 bases). Trimming cost V 2 bases and J 5 bases, with 18 bases left between them. The CDR3 runs 16 residues. Germline V lookup: CDR1 LNHDA, CDR2 SQIVND (reference sequence). The CDR3 nucleotides are TGTGCCAGTAGTATACAGGGTGGACTACTGTTGACTGAAGCTTTCTTT. It codes for CASSIQGGLLLTEAFF.

The CDR3 DNA follows: TGTGCCAGCAGCGTAGGTGGTGGCAGGATCTACGAGCAGTACTTC. It translates to CASSVGGGRIYEQYF. V usage is TRBV9 and J usage is TRBJ2-7; D unclear. Looked up from germline, CDR1 is SGDLS and CDR2 is YYNGEE. V was pared by 0 bases and J by 3 bases, with 13 bases between. This CDR3 contains 15 residues. The whole variable domain, filled in from reference TRBV9 and TRBJ2-7, reads DSGVTQTPKHLITATGQRVTLRCSPRSGDLSVYWYQQSLDQGLQFLIQYYNGEERAKGNILERFSAQQFPDLHSELNLSSLELGDSALYFCASSVGGGRIYEQYFGPGTRLTVT.

The chain couples TRBV5-6 to TRBJ2-7; D is unclear. Trimming shortened V by 1 base and J by 2 bases, and 10 bases separated the two germline ends. CDR3 size: 14 residues. CDR1 and CDR2 (germline): SGHDT, YYEEEE. CDR3 residues: CASSLQARPYEQYF. CDR3 nucleotide sequence: TGTGCCAGCAGCTTGCAGGCCCGACCCTACGAGCAGTACTTC.

The chain links TRBV5-5 to TRBJ2-7; D gene uncertain. Trimming stripped 0 bases from V and 1 base from J, with 8 bases between. CDR3 length: 14 amino acids. Per the germline V gene, CDR1 is SGHKS and CDR2 is YYEKEE (reference sequence). The CDR3 DNA reads as TGTGCCAGCAGCTTGGCCCCCGGTTCCTACGAGCAGTACTTC. This gives the protein CASSLAPGSYEQYF.

V usage is TRBV19 and J usage is TRBJ2-1; the match to TRBD2 covers 9 bases. This CDR3 comprises 13 residues. The junction had 7 bases not matched to a gene; V was cut back by 10 bases and J by 6 bases. Germline V lookup: CDR1 LNHDA, CDR2 SQIVND (reference sequence). The CDR3 DNA reads TGTGCCACAGACCTTAGCGGGAGCAATGAGCAGTTCTTC. Translation gives CATDLSGSNEQFF. Using reference TRBV19 and TRBJ2-1 for the parts outside the CDR3, the full variable domain is DGGITQSPKYLFRKEGQNVTLSCEQNLNHDAMYWYRQDPGQGLRLIYYSQIVNDFQKGDIAEGYSVSREKKESFPLTVTSAQKNPTAFYLCATDLSGSNEQFFGPGTRLTVL.

The V gene is TRBV29-1, the J gene TRBJ1-2; D is unresolved. The CDR3 runs to 11 residues. Between the trimmed V and J ends, which lost 1 base and 8 bases, there was a span of 8 bases. Germline values: CDR1 SQVTM, CDR2 ANQGSEA. CDR3 amino acids: CSVEGGGGYTF. The CDR3 DNA sequence: TGCAGCGTTGAAGGAGGAGGCGGCTACACCTTC.

A note on this clone: The same CDR3 can be traced to other DNA sequences in this sample. The rearrangement joins TRBV29-1 to TRBJ1-4, with no clear D. CDR3 length: 11 residues. V was pared by 3 bases and J by 5 bases, with 4 bases between. Looked up from germline, CDR1 is SQVTM and CDR2 is ANQGSEA. The CDR3 DNA reads TGCAGCGTTGATAGCAATGAAAAACTGTTTTTT. This codes for CSVDSNEKLFF.

CDR3 protein: CASSPTSGIGTGELFF. The CDR3 DNA reads TGCGCCAGCAGTCCGACTAGCGGGATAGGTACCGGGGAGCTGTTTTTT. The chain joins TRBV10-2 to TRBJ2-2; 11 bases match TRBD2. The J segment lost 5 bases and the V segment lost 5 bases, leaving 7 bases of the junction unmatched. This CDR3 has 16 amino acids. CDR1 and CDR2 (germline): WSHSY, SAAADI.

This rearrangement joins TRBV5-6 to TRBJ1-2; TRBD1 matches 8 bases. Trimming cost V 0 bases and J 0 bases; bases outside gene matches: 7. The CDR3 extends over 17 amino acids. CDR1 is SGHDT and CDR2 is YYEEEE in the germline V gene. The CDR3: CASSLGTGLSSNYGYTF. The CDR3 DNA sequence: TGTGCCAGCAGCTTGGGGACAGGGCTTTCCTCTAACTATGGCTACACCTTC.

This chain links TRBV28 with TRBJ2-6; 7 bases map to TRBD2. Germline trimming cut 3 bases from V and 0 bases from J; bases unmatched to any gene: 8. CDR1 is MDHEN, CDR2 SYDVKM, per germline. The CDR3 is 18 amino acids. CDR3 sequence reads: CASSFRSGTLSGANVLTF. The CDR3 coding sequence is TGTGCCAGCAGTTTCCGGAGCGGGACTCTCTCTGGGGCCAACGTCCTGACTTTC.

The chain carries TRBV19 and TRBJ2-5, with 7 bases fitting TRBD2. Germline CDR1 LNHDA, CDR2 SQIVND (reference sequence). J gave up 5 bases and V 7 bases, and 10 bases lay outside the gene matches. CDR3 size: 14 residues. CDR3 region: CASNPGLLDETQYF. For the CDR3, the DNA is TGTGCCAGTAATCCGGGACTACTGGACGAGACCCAGTACTTC.

This clone has a single count. V gene TRBV19 combines with J gene TRBJ1-1, with D tentatively TRBD1 (5 bases). This CDR3 comprises 14 residues. V was pared by 4 bases and J by 1 base, with 10 bases between. Germline-derived CDR1 and CDR2 are LNHDA and SQIVND (reference sequence). The CDR3 loop reads CASSRGLQNTEAFF. In DNA, the CDR3 is TGTGCCAGTAGTAGGGGACTGCAGAACACTGAAGCTTTCTTT.

The V gene is TRBV4-2, the J gene TRBJ1-1; D remains ambiguous. CDR3 length: 12 amino acids. V was shortened by 1 base and J by 4 bases, with 4 bases between the two germline ends. The V gene's germline CDR1 is LGHNA and CDR2 YNFKEQ. In nucleotides, the CDR3 is TGTGCCAGCAGCCAAGTCGGCACTGAAGCTTTCTTT. It specifies CASSQVGTEAFF.

This chain links TRBV19 with TRBJ2-1; 9 bases are a match to TRBD2. Germline lookup yields CDR1 LNHDA and CDR2 SQIVND (reference sequence). The CDR3 totals 16 residues. Trimming at V came to 1 base and at J to 9 bases, leaving 10 bases not matched to a gene. In DNA form, the CDR3 reads TGTGCCAGTAGTATAGTGTCCGGCGGGGGGGCCGGTGAGCAGTTCTTC. The encoded protein is CASSIVSGGGAGEQFF.